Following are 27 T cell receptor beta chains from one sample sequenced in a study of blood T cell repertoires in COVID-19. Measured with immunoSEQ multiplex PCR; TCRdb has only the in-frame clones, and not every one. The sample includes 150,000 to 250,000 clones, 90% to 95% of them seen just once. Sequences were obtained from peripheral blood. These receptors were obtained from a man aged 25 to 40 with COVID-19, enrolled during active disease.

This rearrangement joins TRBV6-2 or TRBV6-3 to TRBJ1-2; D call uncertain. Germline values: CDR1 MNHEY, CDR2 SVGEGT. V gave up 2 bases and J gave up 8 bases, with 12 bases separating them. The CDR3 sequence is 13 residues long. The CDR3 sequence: CASSYGEGRGYTF. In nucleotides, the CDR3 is TGTGCCAGCAGTTACGGAGAGGGTCGAGGCTACACCTTC.

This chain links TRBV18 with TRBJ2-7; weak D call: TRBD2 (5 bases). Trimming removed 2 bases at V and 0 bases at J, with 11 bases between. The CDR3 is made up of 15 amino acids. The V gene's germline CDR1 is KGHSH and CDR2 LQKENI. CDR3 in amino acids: CASSPTFGVSYEQYF. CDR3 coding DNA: TGTGCCAGCTCACCAACGTTCGGGGTCTCCTACGAGCAGTACTTC.

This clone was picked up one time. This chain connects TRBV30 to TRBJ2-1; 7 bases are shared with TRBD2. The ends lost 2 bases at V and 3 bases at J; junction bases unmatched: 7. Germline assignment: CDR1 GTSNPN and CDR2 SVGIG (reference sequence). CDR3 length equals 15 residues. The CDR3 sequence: CAWSWAGDLYNEQFF. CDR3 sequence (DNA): TGTGCCTGGAGTTGGGCGGGGGACCTCTACAATGAGCAGTTCTTC.

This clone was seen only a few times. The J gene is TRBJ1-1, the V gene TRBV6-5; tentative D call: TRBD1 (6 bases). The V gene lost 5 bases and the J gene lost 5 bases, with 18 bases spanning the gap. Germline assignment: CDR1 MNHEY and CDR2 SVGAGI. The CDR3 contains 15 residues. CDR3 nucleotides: TGTGCCAGCAGTCCCGCGGACAGTTCTGGAACTGAAGCTTTCTTT. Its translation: CASSPADSSGTEAFF.

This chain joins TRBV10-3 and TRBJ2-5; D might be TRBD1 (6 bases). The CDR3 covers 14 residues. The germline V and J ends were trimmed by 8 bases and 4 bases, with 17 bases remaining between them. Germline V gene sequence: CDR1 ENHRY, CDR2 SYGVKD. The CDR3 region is CAIGSQGSPETQYF. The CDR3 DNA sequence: TGTGCCATCGGATCACAGGGCTCTCCAGAGACCCAGTACTTC.

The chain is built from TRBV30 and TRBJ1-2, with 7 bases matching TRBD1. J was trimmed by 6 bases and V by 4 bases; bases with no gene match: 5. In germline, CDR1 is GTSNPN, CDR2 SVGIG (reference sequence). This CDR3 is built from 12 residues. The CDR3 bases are TGTGCCTGGATCCTAGGGACAGATGGCTACACCTTC. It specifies CAWILGTDGYTF.

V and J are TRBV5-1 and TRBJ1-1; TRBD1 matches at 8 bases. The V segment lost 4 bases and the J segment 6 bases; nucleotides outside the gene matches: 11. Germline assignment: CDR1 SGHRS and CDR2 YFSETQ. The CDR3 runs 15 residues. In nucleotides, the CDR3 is TGCGCCAGCAGCATCCAGACAGGGGATCTTGCTGAAGCTTTCTTT. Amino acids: CASSIQTGDLAEAFF.

CDR3 sequence (DNA): TGTGCCAGCAGATTTGGGGGGGCCTATAATTCACCCCTCCACTTT. Translated, it gives CASRFGGAYNSPLHF. The genes are TRBV27 and TRBJ1-6, with D possibly TRBD1 on 5 matching bases. Trimming shortened V by 6 bases and J by 2 bases, and 11 bases separated the two germline ends. This CDR3 has 15 amino acids. Germline CDR1 MNHEY, CDR2 SMNVEV (reference sequence).

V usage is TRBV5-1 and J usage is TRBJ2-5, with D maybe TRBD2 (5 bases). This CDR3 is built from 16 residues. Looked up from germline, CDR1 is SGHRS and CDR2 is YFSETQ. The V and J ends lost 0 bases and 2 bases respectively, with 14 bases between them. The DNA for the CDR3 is TGCGCCAGCAGCTTGGGTGTAGAGGTAGCGCAAGAGACCCAGTACTTC. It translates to CASSLGVEVAQETQYF. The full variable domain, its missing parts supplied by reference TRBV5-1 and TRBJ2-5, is KAGVTQTPRYLIKTRGQQVTLSCSPISGHRSVSWYQQTPGQGLQFLFEYFSETQRNKGNFPGRFSGRQFSNSRSEMNVSTLELGDSALYLCASSLGVEVAQETQYFGPGTRLLVL.

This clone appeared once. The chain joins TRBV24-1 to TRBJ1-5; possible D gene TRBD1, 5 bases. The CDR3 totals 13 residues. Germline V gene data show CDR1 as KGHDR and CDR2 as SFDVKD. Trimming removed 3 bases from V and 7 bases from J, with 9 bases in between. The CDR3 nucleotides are TGTGCCACCAGTGATGGGGGAGGACAGCCCCAGCATTTT. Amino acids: CATSDGGGQPQHF.

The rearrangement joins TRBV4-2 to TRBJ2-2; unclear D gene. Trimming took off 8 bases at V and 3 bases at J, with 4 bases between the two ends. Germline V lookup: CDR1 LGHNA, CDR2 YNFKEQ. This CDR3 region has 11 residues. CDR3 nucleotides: TGTGCCAGCGGAGACACCGGGGAGCTGTTTTTT. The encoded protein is CASGDTGELFF.

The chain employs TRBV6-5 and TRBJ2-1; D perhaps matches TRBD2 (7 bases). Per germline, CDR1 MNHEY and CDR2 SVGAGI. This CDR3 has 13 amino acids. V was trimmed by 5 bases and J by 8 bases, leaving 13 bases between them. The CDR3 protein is CASSPIGGDEQFF. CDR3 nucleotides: TGTGCCAGCAGTCCGATAGGGGGGGATGAGCAGTTCTTC.

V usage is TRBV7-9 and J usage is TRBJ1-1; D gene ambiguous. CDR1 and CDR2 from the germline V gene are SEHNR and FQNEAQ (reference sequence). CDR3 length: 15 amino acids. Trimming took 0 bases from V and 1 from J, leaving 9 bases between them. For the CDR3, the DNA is TGTGCCAGCAGCTTAGCCGCCGCCGGGAACACTGAAGCTTTCTTT. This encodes CASSLAAAGNTEAFF.

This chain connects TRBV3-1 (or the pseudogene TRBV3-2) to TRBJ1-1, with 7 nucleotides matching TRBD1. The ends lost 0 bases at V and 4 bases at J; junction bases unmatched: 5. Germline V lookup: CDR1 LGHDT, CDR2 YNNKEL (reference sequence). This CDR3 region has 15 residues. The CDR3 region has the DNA TGTGCCAGCAGCCAAGATCCGGCAGGGGGCACTGAAGCTTTCTTT. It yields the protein CASSQDPAGGTEAFF.

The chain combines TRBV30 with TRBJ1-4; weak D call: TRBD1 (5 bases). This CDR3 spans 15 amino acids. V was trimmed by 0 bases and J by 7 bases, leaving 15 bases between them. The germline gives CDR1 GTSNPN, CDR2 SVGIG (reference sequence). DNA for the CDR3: TGTGCCTGGAGTGTATCAGGCCAGGGTGGTGAAAAACTGTTTTTT. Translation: CAWSVSGQGGEKLFF. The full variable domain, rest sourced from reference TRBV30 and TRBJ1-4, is SQTIHQWPATLVQPVGSPLSLECTVEGTSNPNLYWYRQAAGRGLQLLFYSVGIGQISSEVPQNLSASRPQDRQFILSSKKLLLSDSGFYLCAWSVSGQGGEKLFFGSGTQLSVL.

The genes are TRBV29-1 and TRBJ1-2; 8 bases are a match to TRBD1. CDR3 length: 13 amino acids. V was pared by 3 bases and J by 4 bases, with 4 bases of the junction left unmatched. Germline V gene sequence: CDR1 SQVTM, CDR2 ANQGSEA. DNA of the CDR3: TGCAGCGTTGACGGACAGGGAGGCTATGGCTACACCTTC. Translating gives CSVDGQGGYGYTF.

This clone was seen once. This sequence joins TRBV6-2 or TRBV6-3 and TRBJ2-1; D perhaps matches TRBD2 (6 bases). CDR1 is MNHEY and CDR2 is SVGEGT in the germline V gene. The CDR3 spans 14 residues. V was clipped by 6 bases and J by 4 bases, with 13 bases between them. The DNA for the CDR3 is TGTGCCAGCAGCCGACTAGATTGGTACAATGAGCAGTTCTTC. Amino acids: CASSRLDWYNEQFF.

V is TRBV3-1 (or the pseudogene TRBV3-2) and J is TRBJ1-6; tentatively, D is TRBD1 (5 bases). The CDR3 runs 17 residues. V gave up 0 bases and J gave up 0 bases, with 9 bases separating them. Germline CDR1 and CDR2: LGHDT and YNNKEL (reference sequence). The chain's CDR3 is CASSQDGASSYNSPLHF. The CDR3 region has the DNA TGTGCCAGCAGCCAAGATGGGGCGAGCTCCTATAATTCACCCCTCCACTTT.

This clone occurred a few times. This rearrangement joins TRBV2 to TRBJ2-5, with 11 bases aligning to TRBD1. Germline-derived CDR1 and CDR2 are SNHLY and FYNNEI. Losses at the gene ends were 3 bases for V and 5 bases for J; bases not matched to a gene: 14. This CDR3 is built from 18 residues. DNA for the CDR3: TGTGCCAGCAGTGAGCCTATCCTTACCGGGACAGGGGGTGAGACCCAGTACTTC. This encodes CASSEPILTGTGGETQYF.

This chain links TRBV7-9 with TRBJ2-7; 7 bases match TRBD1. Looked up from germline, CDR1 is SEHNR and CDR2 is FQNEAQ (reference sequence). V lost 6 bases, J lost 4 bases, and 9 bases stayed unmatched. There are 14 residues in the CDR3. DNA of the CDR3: TGTGCCAGCAGTTTAACAGGGGAGCCATACGAGCAGTACTTC. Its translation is CASSLTGEPYEQYF.

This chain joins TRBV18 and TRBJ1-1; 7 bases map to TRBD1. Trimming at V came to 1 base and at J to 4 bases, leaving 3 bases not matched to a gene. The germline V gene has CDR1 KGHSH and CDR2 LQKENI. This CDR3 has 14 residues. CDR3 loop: CASSPRGQSTEAFF. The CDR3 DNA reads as TGTGCCAGCTCACCACGGGGACAGAGCACTGAAGCTTTCTTT.

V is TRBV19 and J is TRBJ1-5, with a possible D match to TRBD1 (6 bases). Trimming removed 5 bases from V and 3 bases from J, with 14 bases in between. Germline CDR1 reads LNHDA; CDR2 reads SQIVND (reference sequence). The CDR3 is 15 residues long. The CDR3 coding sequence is TGTGCCAGTAGTGGAGAGGGGGACTACAATCAGCCCCAGCATTTT. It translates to CASSGEGDYNQPQHF.

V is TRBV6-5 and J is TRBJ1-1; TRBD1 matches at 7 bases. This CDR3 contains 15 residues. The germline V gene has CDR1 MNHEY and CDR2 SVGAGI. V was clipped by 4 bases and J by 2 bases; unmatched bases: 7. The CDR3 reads CASSSPGQLNTEAFF. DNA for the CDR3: TGTGCCAGCAGTTCCCCGGGACAGCTTAACACTGAAGCTTTCTTT.

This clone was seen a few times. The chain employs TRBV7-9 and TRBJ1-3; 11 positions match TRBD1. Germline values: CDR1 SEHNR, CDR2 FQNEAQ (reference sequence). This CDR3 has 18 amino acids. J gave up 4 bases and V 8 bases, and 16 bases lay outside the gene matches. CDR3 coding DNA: TGTGCCAGCTCCAGACCGGGACAGGGGGTTAATCCCGGAAACACCATATATTTT. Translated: CASSRPGQGVNPGNTIYF.

CDR3: CASSTGTGGVKGSEAFF. Written as DNA, the CDR3 is TGTGCCAGTAGTACCGGGACAGGGGGCGTAAAGGGCTCTGAAGCTTTCTTT. V usage is TRBV19 and J usage is TRBJ1-1, with TRBD1 matching 12 bases. The CDR3 is 17 amino acids. V lost 4 bases to trimming and J lost 6 bases; unmatched junction nucleotides: 12. Germline-derived CDR1 and CDR2 are LNHDA and SQIVND (reference sequence).

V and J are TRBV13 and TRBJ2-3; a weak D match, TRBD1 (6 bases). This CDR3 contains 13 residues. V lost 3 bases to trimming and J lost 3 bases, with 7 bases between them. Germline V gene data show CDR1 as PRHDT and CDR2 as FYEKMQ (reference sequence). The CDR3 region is CASSLQGTDTQYF. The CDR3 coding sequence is TGTGCCAGCAGCTTGCAGGGGACAGATACGCAGTATTTT. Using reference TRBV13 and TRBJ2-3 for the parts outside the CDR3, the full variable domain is AAGVIQSPRHLIKEKRETATLKCYPIPRHDTVYWYQQGPGQDPQFLISFYEKMQSDKGSIPDRFSAQQFSDYHSELNMSSLELGDSALYFCASSLQGTDTQYFGPGTRLTVL.

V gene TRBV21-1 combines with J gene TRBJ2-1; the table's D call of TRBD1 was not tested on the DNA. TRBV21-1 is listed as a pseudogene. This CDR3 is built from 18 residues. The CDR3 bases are TGTGCCAGCAGCAAAGCACGCAAGGGACAAGGCCCCTACAATGAGCAGTTCTTC. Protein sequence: CASSKARKGQGPYNEQFF.